Each of the 24 T cell receptor beta chains below was sequenced from the same sample in a study of blood T cell repertoires in COVID-19. Method: immunoSEQ multiplex PCR; TCRdb's copy keeps in-frame clones and lacks some. The sample includes 80,000 to 100,000 clones, 80% to 90% seen only once; the top ten take around 4.3%. The sequenced sample consisted of peripheral blood. Receptors originate from a human donor with COVID-19, enrolled during active disease. The donor label of this sample is uncertain.

The chain recombines TRBV15 with TRBJ1-4, with a tentative D call TRBD1 (6 bases). This CDR3 has 17 residues. From germline, CDR1 is LNHNV and CDR2 YYDKDF (reference sequence). Trimming stripped 0 bases from V and 8 bases from J, with 19 bases between. CDR3 in DNA: TGTGCCACCAGCAGAGATTATATTACAGGGCGGCGAGAAAAACTGTTTTTT. This encodes CATSRDYITGRREKLFF.

V usage is TRBV29-1 and J usage is TRBJ1-1; D gene ambiguous. The CDR3 loop spans 15 amino acids. The V end lost 4 bases, the J end lost 3 bases, and 18 bases lay between the germline ends. Germline V CDR1 and CDR2: SQVTM, ANQGSEA. CDR3 amino acids: CSVGGRVSGDTEAFF. CDR3 DNA sequence: TGCAGCGTTGGAGGGAGAGTCTCGGGCGACACTGAAGCTTTCTTT.

V is TRBV7-8 and J is TRBJ1-5; weak D call: TRBD1 (5 bases). CDR3 length: 16 amino acids. V dropped 4 bases and J dropped 1 base, with 14 bases sitting between them. Germline V gene data show CDR1 as SGHVS and CDR2 as FQNEAQ. The CDR3 reads CASSSRPRQSNQPQHF. As DNA, the CDR3 is TGTGCCAGCAGCTCCCGTCCCCGACAGAGCAATCAGCCCCAGCATTTT.

The J gene is TRBJ1-4, the V gene TRBV3-1 (or the pseudogene TRBV3-2); D is perhaps TRBD1 (5 bases). Trimming pared 0 bases from V and 3 bases from J, leaving 14 bases between. CDR3 length: 17 amino acids. Germline CDR1 is LGHDT and CDR2 is YNNKEL (reference sequence). The CDR3 is CASSQDKGIEANEKLFF. The CDR3 nucleotides are TGTGCCAGCAGCCAAGATAAGGGGATCGAGGCTAATGAAAAACTGTTTTTT.

This chain uses TRBV6-5 with TRBJ1-5; D perhaps matches TRBD1 (5 bases). Germline loops: CDR1 MNHEY, CDR2 SVGAGI. Trimming cost V 4 bases and J 9 bases, with 19 bases left between them. The CDR3 runs to 15 residues. The CDR3 spells CASSSGQFGRGPQHF. DNA for the CDR3: TGTGCCAGCAGTTCAGGACAATTCGGGCGAGGGCCCCAGCATTTT.

The rearrangement uses TRBV27 and TRBJ1-1; 12 bases align to TRBD1. The germline V gene has CDR1 MNHEY and CDR2 SMNVEV (reference sequence). V lost 6 bases to trimming and J lost 4 bases; unmatched junction nucleotides: 12. The CDR3 has 17 amino acids. The CDR3 DNA is TGTGCCAGCAGGGTTTTGGGACAGGGGGCGGGAGGCACTGAAGCTTTCTTT. This encodes CASRVLGQGAGGTEAFF.

The chain has TRBV5-4 and TRBJ2-1; TRBD2 aligns across 7 bases. V shed 5 bases, J shed 4 bases, and the junction held 6 bases outside the gene matches. This CDR3 contains 14 residues. The germline V gene has CDR1 SGHNT and CDR2 YYREEE (reference sequence). This CDR3 is CASRSTSRYNEQFF. In DNA form, the CDR3 reads TGTGCCAGCAGATCGACTAGCCGGTACAATGAGCAGTTCTTC. Looking up the rest from reference TRBV5-4 and TRBJ2-1 gives the full variable domain: ETGVTQSPTHLIKTRGQQVTLRCSSQSGHNTVSWYQQALGQGPQFIFQYYREEENGRGNFPPRFSGLQFPNYSSELNVNALELDDSALYLCASRSTSRYNEQFFGPGTRLTVL.

This chain links TRBV6-5 with TRBJ2-7; 9 positions agree with TRBD1. The germline gives CDR1 MNHEY, CDR2 SVGAGI. The CDR3 runs to 15 residues. V lost 6 bases, J lost 3 bases, and 9 bases stayed unmatched. CDR3 amino acids: CASRSAGTGLYEQYF. The DNA for the CDR3 is TGTGCCAGCAGGTCCGCCGGGACAGGGCTCTACGAGCAGTACTTC.

The V gene is TRBV15, the J gene TRBJ1-6; TRBD1 agrees at 8 bases. The CDR3 spans 15 residues. Trimming at V came to 0 bases and at J to 8 bases, leaving 3 bases not matched to a gene. Germline V gene lookup returns CDR1 LNHNV and CDR2 YYDKDF (reference sequence). The CDR3 DNA reads as TGTGCCACCAGCAGAGATCAGGGGGCTGATTCACCCCTCCACTTT. This translates into CATSRDQGADSPLHF.

The chain carries TRBV4-2 and TRBJ2-2; TRBD2 agrees at 8 bases. V lost 1 base to trimming and J lost 7 bases; unmatched junction nucleotides: 11. The CDR3 loop spans 17 amino acids. The germline gives CDR1 LGHNA, CDR2 YNFKEQ. The CDR3: CASSQVQQRGFVGELFF. DNA for the CDR3: TGTGCCAGCAGCCAAGTCCAGCAGCGGGGGTTTGTCGGGGAGCTGTTTTTT.

This chain connects TRBV30 to TRBJ2-6, with a weak D call TRBD2 (6 bases). The CDR3 covers 17 residues. Per the germline V gene, CDR1 is GTSNPN and CDR2 is SVGIG (reference sequence). Trimming took off 3 bases at V and 2 bases at J, with 17 bases between the two ends. Here the CDR3 reads CAWRRGAMSTGANVLTF. The CDR3 DNA reads as TGTGCCTGGAGGCGGGGCGCGATGTCGACTGGGGCCAACGTCCTGACTTTC.

The chain recombines TRBV6-5 with TRBJ2-7, with 7 nucleotides matching TRBD1. The CDR3 has 14 residues. Germline V gene data show CDR1 as MNHEY and CDR2 as SVGAGI. V was clipped by 6 bases and J by 2 bases; unmatched bases: 7. The CDR3 spells CASSWDRGTYEQYF. The CDR3 DNA sequence: TGTGCCAGCAGCTGGGACAGAGGAACCTACGAGCAGTACTTC.

The J gene is TRBJ1-2, the V gene TRBV7-9, with a possible D match to TRBD1 (5 bases). V was shortened by 0 bases and J by 3 bases, with 11 bases between the two germline ends. Germline V gene lookup returns CDR1 SEHNR and CDR2 FQNEAQ (reference sequence). This CDR3 region has 15 residues. CDR3 nucleotides: TGTGCCAGCAGCTTAGCGGGGGGAGGAGACTATGGCTACACCTTC. Translating gives CASSLAGGGDYGYTF.

The DNA of the CDR3 is TGTGCCAGCAGCTTAGGTGGGGGGGGGCTTCGAGAGCAGTTCTTC. This gives the protein CASSLGGGGLREQFF. The chain couples TRBV7-2 to TRBJ2-1; TRBD2 might be the D (7 bases). From germline, CDR1 is SGHTA and CDR2 FQGNSA. V lost 1 base and J 10 bases, leaving 17 bases between the germline ends. The CDR3 contains 15 residues.

The rearrangement joins TRBV20-1 to TRBJ2-1, with no clear D. Deletions cut 3 bases from V and 4 bases from J, with 10 bases between. The CDR3 runs to 13 residues. CDR1 is DFQATT, CDR2 SNEGSKA, per germline (reference sequence). The CDR3 DNA sequence: TGCAGTGCTAGTGCGGTCACTTACAATGAGCAGTTCTTC. Its protein is CSASAVTYNEQFF.

This chain connects TRBV7-9 to TRBJ1-2; a possible D gene is TRBD1 (5 bases). Trimming took off 2 bases at V and 1 base at J, with 14 bases between the two ends. The length of the CDR3 is 16 residues. From germline, CDR1 is SEHNR and CDR2 FQNEAQ (reference sequence). CDR3 in DNA: TGTGCCAGCAGCTTAACCCCTCCAGGGCGTAACTATGGCTACACCTTC. This codes for CASSLTPPGRNYGYTF. Filled out from reference TRBV7-9 and TRBJ1-2, the complete variable domain reads DTGVSQNPRHKITKRGQNVTFRCDPISEHNRLYWYRQTLGQGPEFLTYFQNEAQLEKSRLLSDRFSAERPKGSFSTLEIQRTEQGDSAMYLCASSLTPPGRNYGYTFGSGTRLTVV.

The V and J genes are TRBV2 and TRBJ2-5; TRBD1 is a possible D gene (6 bases). V lost 7 bases and J lost 0, with 12 bases in between. In germline, CDR1 is SNHLY, CDR2 FYNNEI. The CDR3 totals 14 residues. The CDR3 sequence: CASTRDRYQETQYF. In nucleotides, the CDR3 is TGTGCCAGCACGAGAGACAGGTACCAAGAGACCCAGTACTTC.

The V and J genes are TRBV12-5 and TRBJ2-7, with D possibly matching TRBD1 (5 bases). Germline loops: CDR1 LGHNT, CDR2 FRNRAP. Trimming left V 8 bases short and J 3 bases short, with 8 bases between. The CDR3 consists of 11 residues. DNA for the CDR3: TGTGCTAGTACAGGCCACTACGAGCAGTACTTC. It codes for CASTGHYEQYF.

The chain has TRBV19 and TRBJ1-2, with 12 bases that match TRBD1. CDR1 is LNHDA, CDR2 SQIVND, per germline (reference sequence). This CDR3 spans 18 amino acids. Losses at the gene ends were 6 bases for V and 4 bases for J; bases not matched to a gene: 15. CDR3 in DNA: TGTGCCAGTAGCCTCCTGGTGGGACAGGGGGCCCGTGGCTATGGCTACACCTTC. It encodes CASSLLVGQGARGYGYTF.

The chain is built from TRBV4-2 and TRBJ2-7; D ambiguous. Germline V gene sequence: CDR1 LGHNA, CDR2 YNFKEQ. With 2 bases removed from V and 4 bases from J, the gap between germline ends came to 12 bases. The CDR3 is 14 residues long. CDR3 sequence reads: CASSQTPGPYEQYF. CDR3 DNA sequence: TGTGCCAGCAGCCAAACCCCTGGCCCGTACGAGCAGTACTTC.

V is TRBV10-3 and J is TRBJ1-2, with D perhaps TRBD1 (5 bases). The length of the CDR3 is 14 residues. With 7 bases removed from V and 5 bases from J, the gap between germline ends came to 17 bases. CDR1 ENHRY and CDR2 SYGVKD come from the germline V gene. The CDR3: CAITPGLGLYGYTF. Written as DNA, the CDR3 is TGTGCCATCACCCCGGGTCTGGGACTATATGGCTACACCTTC.

This clone was recorded a few times. The rearrangement uses TRBV7-6 and TRBJ1-5, with D perhaps matching TRBD1 (5 bases). Trimming removed 1 base at V and 9 bases at J, with 19 bases between. CDR3 length: 16 amino acids. Germline CDR1 SGHVS, CDR2 FNYEAQ. Here the CDR3 DNA reads TGTGCCAGCAGCTTAGGGGGGAGTTGGGGAGGAGGGCCCCAGCATTTT. Protein sequence: CASSLGGSWGGGPQHF.

About this clone itself: Other DNA variants within this sample encode the same CDR3. The V call is TRBV11-2, the J call TRBJ1-5; a weak D match, TRBD1 (5 bases). V lost 0 bases and J 2 bases, leaving 8 bases between the germline ends. The length of the CDR3 is 15 residues. Germline assignment: CDR1 SGHAT and CDR2 FQNNGV. The CDR3 loop is CASSLDLGGNQPQHF. The CDR3 region has the DNA TGTGCCAGCAGCTTAGATTTAGGGGGCAATCAGCCCCAGCATTTT.

The J gene is TRBJ2-1, the V gene TRBV9; tentative D call: TRBD1 (6 bases). The CDR3 covers 15 residues. CDR1 is SGDLS and CDR2 is YYNGEE in the germline V gene. With 4 bases removed from V and 4 bases from J, the gap between germline ends came to 15 bases. The chain's CDR3 is CASSTDSALYNEQFF. In nucleotides, the CDR3 is TGTGCCAGCAGCACGGACAGCGCCCTTTACAATGAGCAGTTCTTC.